These 20 T cell receptor beta chains came from one sample sequenced in a study of shared clonotypes between healthy human individuals. Terminally differentiated effector memory CD45RA+ cells were excluded by CCR7 positive selection of CD45RO-negative cells. The repertoire was sequenced with immunoSEQ multiplex PCR; TCRdb's copy has only in-frame clones and lacks some. The repertoire holds under 1 million clones, 95% to 97% seen once, with about 0.25% in the top ten. The sequencing input was naive CD8+ T cells sorted from blood. All receptors come from a man aged 30 to 45 in good health.

V gene TRBV13 combines with J gene TRBJ1-1, with 9 bases identical to TRBD1. Germline CDR1 PRHDT, CDR2 FYEKMQ (reference sequence). Trimming at V came to 5 bases and at J to 7 bases, leaving 8 bases not matched to a gene. The CDR3 length is 14 residues. The CDR3 sequence is CASSRGQGTIEAFF. The CDR3 nucleotides are TGTGCCAGCAGCCGAGGACAGGGGACAATTGAAGCTTTCTTT.

The table lists this clone with a count of one. V usage is TRBV9 and J usage is TRBJ2-1; the D call may be TRBD1 or TRBD2 (5 bases each). The V end was cut by 3 bases, the J end by 0 bases, with 19 bases between. Germline V gene sequence: CDR1 SGDLS, CDR2 YYNGEE. There are 18 residues in the CDR3. The chain's CDR3 is CASSGEQVGTSSYNEQFF. CDR3 DNA: TGTGCCAGCAGCGGGGAACAGGTTGGGACCAGCTCCTACAATGAGCAGTTCTTC.

The CDR3 here is CASSHGFPYEQYF. The DNA for the CDR3 is TGTGCCAGCAGCCACGGGTTCCCCTACGAGCAGTACTTC. The chain joins TRBV7-2 to TRBJ2-7; D unresolved. CDR1 is SGHTA and CDR2 is FQGNSA in the germline V gene. V lost 5 bases to trimming and J lost 2 bases, with 10 bases between them. The CDR3 length is 13 residues.

This chain's CDR3 is CASTYLGTGDYEQYF. The DNA of the CDR3 is TGTGCCAGCACCTATTTAGGGACAGGGGACTACGAGCAGTACTTC. V gene TRBV6-6 combines with J gene TRBJ2-7, with TRBD1 matching over 10 bases. The CDR3 is made up of 15 amino acids. The junction had 9 bases not matched to a gene; V was cut back by 7 bases and J by 3 bases. The germline V gene has CDR1 MNHNY and CDR2 SVGAGI (reference sequence).

V is TRBV27 and J is TRBJ2-1; TRBD1 matches at 10 bases. Germline CDR1 MNHEY, CDR2 SMNVEV (reference sequence). The CDR3 runs to 16 residues. V gave up 6 bases and J gave up 4 bases; unmatched junction bases: 9. CDR3 sequence (DNA): TGTGCCAGCAGGACCGGGACAGGGGTTTTTTACAATGAGCAGTTCTTC. Its protein product is CASRTGTGVFYNEQFF.

Written as DNA, the CDR3 is TGTGCCAGCGGGGTTTACTCCTACAATGAGCAGTTCTTC. It translates to CASGVYSYNEQFF. The rearrangement uses TRBV6-5 and TRBJ2-1; no clear D gene. Trimming removed 8 bases from V and 0 bases from J, with 8 bases in between. There are 13 residues in the CDR3. Germline V lookup: CDR1 MNHEY, CDR2 SVGAGI.

V and J are TRBV6-5 and TRBJ2-6, with D uncertain. V shed 2 bases and J shed 0 bases, with 2 bases lying between them. The V gene's germline CDR1 is MNHEY and CDR2 SVGAGI. The CDR3 has 14 amino acids. The CDR3 loop reads CASSYLSGANVLTF. The CDR3 DNA reads as TGTGCCAGCAGTTACCTCTCTGGGGCCAACGTCCTGACTTTC.

The rearrangement joins TRBV16 to TRBJ2-1, with D uncertain. The V gene lost 0 bases and the J gene lost 4 bases, with 7 bases spanning the gap. Germline V gene sequence: CDR1 KGHSY, CDR2 FQNENV. The CDR3 runs 14 residues. CDR3 sequence: CASSQSRLYNEQFF. CDR3 nucleotide sequence: TGTGCCAGCAGCCAATCTAGGTTATACAATGAGCAGTTCTTC. The complete variable domain, with remaining parts taken from reference TRBV16 and TRBJ2-1, reads GEEVAQTPKHLVRGEGQKAKLYCAPIKGHSYVFWYQQVLKNEFKFLISFQNENVFDETGMPKERFSAKCLPNSPCSLEIQATKLEDSAVYFCASSQSRLYNEQFFGPGTRLTVL.

The rearrangement joins TRBV7-2 to TRBJ2-3, with TRBD2 matching 14 bases. V lost 0 bases and J lost 1; bases outside the gene matches: 6. Per the germline V gene, CDR1 is SGHTA and CDR2 is FQGNSA. The CDR3 contains 19 residues. DNA of the CDR3: TGTGCCAGCAGCTTAGCGGGACTAGCGGGAGTTCAAGGCACAGATACGCAGTATTTT. This codes for CASSLAGLAGVQGTDTQYF.

The CDR3 sequence: CASSVAVGARGYGYTF. CDR3 bases: TGCGCCAGCAGTGTAGCGGTTGGGGCGCGGGGCTATGGCTACACCTTC. V usage is TRBV4-1 and J usage is TRBJ1-2, with D possibly TRBD1 on 5 matching bases. V was clipped by 6 bases and J by 4 bases, with 21 bases between them. The CDR3 has 16 amino acids. Germline assignment: CDR1 MGHRA and CDR2 YSYEKL.

The chain recombines TRBV27 with TRBJ2-7; D may be TRBD1 (6 bases). With 6 bases removed from V and 5 bases from J, the gap between germline ends came to 14 bases. Germline-derived CDR1 and CDR2 are MNHEY and SMNVEV (reference sequence). This CDR3 region has 13 residues. The CDR3 nucleotides are TGTGCCAGCAGCCTCAGGGGTGGGGACGAGCAGTACTTC. It codes for CASSLRGGDEQYF.

This chain links TRBV13 with TRBJ1-5; D gene ambiguous. CDR3 length: 15 residues. Per germline, CDR1 PRHDT and CDR2 FYEKMQ (reference sequence). The V end lost 4 bases, the J end lost 6 bases, and 16 bases lay between the germline ends. The chain's CDR3 is CASSSSAGVGQPQHF. CDR3 coding DNA: TGTGCCAGCAGCTCCTCCGCGGGCGTGGGTCAGCCCCAGCATTTT.

V usage is TRBV14 and J usage is TRBJ2-4; the match to TRBD1 covers 8 bases. The V gene end was trimmed by 2 bases and the J gene end by 6 bases; junction bases not matched to a gene: 6. Germline V gives CDR1 SGHDN, CDR2 FVKESK. The CDR3 sequence is 15 residues long. The CDR3 nucleotides are TGTGCCAGCAGCCAATATACCACAGGGGGAAACATTCAGTACTTC. Translated, it gives CASSQYTTGGNIQYF.

The chain couples TRBV9 to TRBJ1-5; D is ambiguous. The V gene's germline CDR1 is SGDLS and CDR2 YYNGEE. This CDR3 is built from 15 residues. The V end lost 3 bases, the J end lost 0 bases, and 10 bases lay between the germline ends. The CDR3 reads CASSAAGYSNQPQHF. CDR3 bases: TGTGCCAGCAGCGCCGCAGGATATAGCAATCAGCCCCAGCATTTT.

CDR3 nucleotides: TGTGCCAGCAGCTTAGAGGGTGTTCCCGGATTCCAAGAGACCCAGTACTTC. Translation: CASSLEGVPGFQETQYF. This chain connects TRBV11-2 to TRBJ2-5; D not resolved. Germline loops: CDR1 SGHAT, CDR2 FQNNGV. V was clipped by 0 bases and J by 1 base, with 15 bases between them. The CDR3 covers 17 residues.

The chain carries TRBV19 and TRBJ2-7, with D maybe TRBD1 (5 bases). Germline V gene lookup returns CDR1 LNHDA and CDR2 SQIVND (reference sequence). Trimming stripped 8 bases from V and 1 base from J, with 12 bases between. This CDR3 contains 13 residues. CDR3 nucleotide sequence: TGTGCCAGTGGTTATAGGGGTTCCTACGAGCAGTACTTC. Translated, it gives CASGYRGSYEQYF.

Written as DNA, the CDR3 is TGTGCCAGCAGCCTCCACTTAGCGGGAGTATCCAATGAGCAGTTCTTC. Translating it yields CASSLHLAGVSNEQFF. The genes are TRBV7-6 and TRBJ2-1, with 9 bases that match TRBD2. V lost 5 bases, J lost 6 bases, and 11 bases stayed unmatched. The CDR3 runs 16 residues. Germline assignment: CDR1 SGHVS and CDR2 FNYEAQ.

The V and J genes are TRBV9 and TRBJ2-1; D not certain. The CDR3 is 13 amino acids. CDR1 and CDR2 (germline): SGDLS, YYNGEE. V lost 3 bases to trimming and J lost 8 bases, with 12 bases between them. CDR3 bases: TGTGCCAGCAGCGGCTCCTCGGGCGATGAGCAGTTCTTC. Translating gives CASSGSSGDEQFF. The complete variable domain, with remaining parts taken from reference TRBV9 and TRBJ2-1, reads DSGVTQTPKHLITATGQRVTLRCSPRSGDLSVYWYQQSLDQGLQFLIQYYNGEERAKGNILERFSAQQFPDLHSELNLSSLELGDSALYFCASSGSSGDEQFFGPGTRLTVL.

In this sample, this clone turned up once. V and J are TRBV11-2 and TRBJ2-7; D ambiguous. CDR3 size: 13 residues. Germline-derived CDR1 and CDR2 are SGHAT and FQNNGV. The V end lost 5 bases, the J end lost 3 bases, and 11 bases lay between the germline ends. The CDR3 reads CASSPPTYYEQYF. CDR3 in DNA: TGTGCCAGCAGCCCTCCGACATACTACGAGCAGTACTTC.

V and J are TRBV9 and TRBJ2-5; 9 bases line up with TRBD2. V dropped 2 bases and J dropped 5; count of bases not matched to a gene: 1. CDR1 is SGDLS, CDR2 YYNGEE, per germline. CDR3 length equals 13 residues. CDR3 in amino acids: CASSVAGGETQYF. CDR3 bases: TGTGCCAGCAGCGTTGCGGGAGGGGAGACCCAGTACTTC.